These T cell receptor beta chains were read from a single sample in a study of technical replicates of blood from a few donors. The table came from immunoSEQ multiplex PCR; TCRdb's copy has only in-frame clones and leaves some out. The sample has tens of thousands of clones; 96% are singletons. Sequencing was done on a sample of T cells isolated from PBMCs. The receptors derive from a human donor in good health. Both conserved end residues are part of each CDR3. D genes are given only for firm matches. A clone size is listed for some rows: how often the clone was seen (once, few, many), or a class if it is expanded.

v_gene: TRBV27
j_gene: TRBJ2-7
abundance: NA
d_gene: NA
CDR3aa: CASKDYAYEQYF
CDR3nt: TGTGCCAGCAAGGACTATGCCTACGAGCAGTACTTC

v_gene: TRBV28
j_gene: TRBJ2-1
abundance: NA
d_gene: TRBD2
CDR3aa: CASRSPAGGTRGFF
CDR3nt: TGTGCCAGCAGATCCCCGGCCGGTGGGACTAGAGGGTTCTTC

v_gene: TRBV2
j_gene: TRBJ2-1
abundance: NA
d_gene: TRBD1
CDR3aa: CASSMTTGGAHNEQFF
CDR3nt: TGTGCCAGCAGTATGACGACAGGGGGCGCGCACAATGAGCAGTTCTTC

v_gene: TRBV28
j_gene: TRBJ2-7
abundance: NA
d_gene: TRBD2
CDR3aa: CASTKGTSGSYEQYF
CDR3nt: TGTGCCAGCACCAAAGGGACTAGCGGCTCCTACGAGCAGTACTTC

v_gene: TRBV30
j_gene: TRBJ1-2
abundance: NA
d_gene: NA
CDR3aa: CAWSTPPGLYYGYTF
CDR3nt: TGTGCCTGGAGTACGCCTCCGGGACTTTATTATGGCTACACCTTC

v_gene: TRBV6-1
j_gene: TRBJ2-5
abundance: NA
d_gene: NA
CDR3aa: CASSEGSIAEETQYF
CDR3nt: TGTGCCAGCAGTGAAGGGTCAATAGCTGAGGAGACCCAGTACTTC

v_gene: TRBV28
j_gene: TRBJ1-2
abundance: NA
d_gene: TRBD1
CDR3aa: CASSRGGQGGGYTF
CDR3nt: TGTGCCAGCAGCCGCGGGGGACAGGGGGGTGGCTACACCTTC

v_gene: TRBV4-2
j_gene: TRBJ2-3
abundance: NA
d_gene: NA
CDR3aa: CASSLGGAGTDTQYF
CDR3nt: TGTGCCAGCAGCCTAGGGGGGGCGGGGACAGATACGCAGTATTTT

v_gene: TRBV9
j_gene: TRBJ2-7
abundance: NA
d_gene: TRBD1
CDR3aa: CASSVSGTGVDEQYF
CDR3nt: TGTGCCAGCAGCGTCTCCGGGACAGGCGTCGACGAGCAGTACTTC

v_gene: TRBV27
j_gene: TRBJ2-6
abundance: NA
d_gene: NA
CDR3aa: CASSLFGGAGGANVLTF
CDR3nt: TGTGCCAGCAGTCTCTTCGGCGGGGCGGGTGGGGCCAACGTCCTGACTTTC

v_gene: TRBV27
j_gene: TRBJ2-7
abundance: NA
d_gene: NA
CDR3aa: CASSLHQETYEQYF
CDR3nt: TGTGCCAGCAGTTTGCACCAGGAAACCTACGAGCAGTACTTC

v_gene: TRBV7-3
j_gene: TRBJ2-2
abundance: NA
d_gene: NA
CDR3aa: CASSSQENTGELFF
CDR3nt: TGTGCCAGCAGCTCCCAGGAAAACACCGGGGAGCTGTTTTTT

v_gene: TRBV4-1
j_gene: TRBJ1-2
abundance: NA
d_gene: NA
CDR3aa: CASSQGLSGYTF
CDR3nt: TGCGCCAGCAGCCAAGGACTGTCTGGCTACACCTTC

v_gene: TRBV19
j_gene: TRBJ2-3
abundance: NA
d_gene: NA
CDR3aa: CASIPRQGSDTQYF
CDR3nt: TGTGCCAGTATCCCGCGTCAGGGGTCAGATACGCAGTATTTT

v_gene: TRBV29-1
j_gene: TRBJ1-2
abundance: NA
d_gene: NA
CDR3aa: CSVDSYGYTF
CDR3nt: TGCAGCGTTGACAGTTATGGCTACACCTTC

v_gene: TRBV11-2
j_gene: TRBJ1-1
abundance: NA
d_gene: NA
CDR3aa: CASSLYREGTEAFF
CDR3nt: TGTGCCAGCAGCTTGTACAGGGAAGGCACTGAAGCTTTCTTT

v_gene: TRBV2
j_gene: TRBJ2-7
abundance: NA
d_gene: NA
CDR3aa: CASRGGTAGSYEQYF
CDR3nt: TGTGCCAGCCGAGGGGGGACAGCGGGTTCCTACGAGCAGTACTTC

v_gene: TRBV6-1
j_gene: TRBJ1-2
abundance: NA
d_gene: NA
CDR3aa: CASSDTGQGDYGYTF
CDR3nt: TGTGCCAGCAGTGACACGGGACAAGGCGACTATGGCTACACCTTC

v_gene: TRBV10-1
j_gene: TRBJ1-6
abundance: NA
d_gene: NA
CDR3aa: CASSPTGPNSPLHF
CDR3nt: TGCGCCAGCAGTCCTACAGGGCCGAATTCACCCCTCCACTTT

v_gene: TRBV9
j_gene: TRBJ1-2
abundance: NA
d_gene: NA
CDR3aa: CASSGTLGNGYTF
CDR3nt: TGTGCCAGCAGCGGGACTTTGGGCAATGGCTACACCTTC

v_gene: TRBV9
j_gene: TRBJ2-3
abundance: NA
d_gene: NA
CDR3aa: CASSVDRSTDTQYF
CDR3nt: TGTGCCAGCAGCGTGGACAGAAGCACAGATACGCAGTATTTT

v_gene: TRBV11-2
j_gene: TRBJ2-4
abundance: NA
d_gene: NA
CDR3aa: CASARQPIAKNIQYF
CDR3nt: TGTGCCAGCGCCAGACAGCCGATAGCCAAAAACATTCAGTACTTC

v_gene: TRBV11-2
j_gene: TRBJ2-1
abundance: once
d_gene: NA
CDR3aa: CASSLDRGQFF
CDR3nt: TGTGCCAGCAGCTTAGATCGAGGGCAGTTCTTC

v_gene: TRBV7-2
j_gene: TRBJ2-2
abundance: NA
d_gene: TRBD2
CDR3aa: CASSLILAGEVAGELFF
CDR3nt: TGTGCCAGCAGCTTAATACTAGCGGGAGAGGTGGCCGGGGAGCTGTTTTTT

v_gene: TRBV7-3
j_gene: TRBJ1-1
abundance: NA
d_gene: NA
CDR3aa: CASSRDRNTEAFF
CDR3nt: TGTGCCAGCAGCCGAGACAGGAACACTGAAGCTTTCTTT

v_gene: TRBV27
j_gene: TRBJ1-5
abundance: NA
d_gene: NA
CDR3aa: CASSFGQGEQPQHF
CDR3nt: TGTGCCAGCAGTTTCGGGCAGGGTGAGCAGCCCCAGCATTTT

v_gene: TRBV15
j_gene: TRBJ2-1
abundance: once
d_gene: TRBD2
CDR3aa: CATSGGSGTYNEQFF
CDR3nt: TGTGCCACGTCCGGCGGGAGTGGCACCTACAATGAGCAGTTCTTC

v_gene: TRBV2
j_gene: TRBJ2-1
abundance: NA
d_gene: NA
CDR3aa: CASSGYNNEQFF
CDR3nt: TGTGCCAGCAGTGGATACAACAATGAGCAGTTCTTC

v_gene: TRBV9
j_gene: TRBJ2-2
abundance: NA
d_gene: NA
CDR3aa: CASSVGYGTNTGELFF
CDR3nt: TGTGCCAGCAGCGTAGGATACGGGACGAACACCGGGGAGCTGTTTTTT

v_gene: TRBV28
j_gene: TRBJ2-7
abundance: NA
d_gene: TRBD1
CDR3aa: CATQGQGYEQYF
CDR3nt: TGTGCCACCCAGGGACAGGGCTACGAGCAGTACTTC

v_gene: TRBV19
j_gene: TRBJ1-5
abundance: NA
d_gene: NA
CDR3aa: CASSVTVQPQHF
CDR3nt: TGTGCCAGTAGTGTGACAGTTCAGCCCCAGCATTTT

v_gene: TRBV5-1
j_gene: TRBJ1-3
abundance: NA
d_gene: NA
CDR3aa: CASSPGDQPGNTIYF
CDR3nt: TGCGCCAGCAGCCCGGGGGATCAACCTGGAAACACCATATATTTT

v_gene: TRBV7-9
j_gene: TRBJ1-2
abundance: NA
d_gene: NA
CDR3aa: CASSPERTVYGYTF
CDR3nt: TGTGCCAGCAGCCCCGAAAGGACAGTCTATGGCTACACCTTC

v_gene: TRBV7-2
j_gene: TRBJ2-1
abundance: NA
d_gene: TRBD2
CDR3aa: CASSLTRLAGDNEQFF
CDR3nt: TGTGCCAGCAGCTTAACTAGACTAGCGGGGGACAATGAGCAGTTCTTC

v_gene: TRBV19
j_gene: TRBJ1-4
abundance: once
d_gene: NA
CDR3aa: CASSIDGGVINEKLFF
CDR3nt: TGTGCCAGTAGTATAGATGGAGGGGTAATTAATGAAAAACTGTTTTTT

v_gene: TRBV11-2
j_gene: TRBJ1-2
abundance: NA
d_gene: NA
CDR3aa: CASSFFLQPGNGYTF
CDR3nt: TGTGCCAGCAGCTTCTTTCTTCAACCAGGGAACGGCTACACCTTC

v_gene: TRBV30
j_gene: TRBJ2-5
abundance: NA
d_gene: NA
CDR3aa: CAWSVSVETQYF
CDR3nt: TGTGCCTGGAGTGTGTCCGTGGAGACCCAGTACTTC

v_gene: TRBV4-1
j_gene: TRBJ2-3
abundance: once
d_gene: TRBD2
CDR3aa: CASSRGGGRASGGRTDTQYF
CDR3nt: TGCGCCAGCAGCCGGGGGGGCGGACGGGCTAGCGGGGGTAGGACAGATACGCAGTATTTT

v_gene: TRBV27
j_gene: TRBJ1-2
abundance: once
d_gene: TRBD1
CDR3aa: CASSGDRGYGYTF
CDR3nt: TGTGCCAGCAGTGGGGACAGGGGGTATGGCTACACCTTC

v_gene: TRBV27
j_gene: TRBJ2-1
abundance: NA
d_gene: TRBD2
CDR3aa: CASSLAGVTYNEQFF
CDR3nt: TGTGCCAGCAGTCTAGCGGGAGTCACCTACAATGAGCAGTTCTTC

v_gene: TRBV6-1
j_gene: TRBJ2-3
abundance: NA
d_gene: NA
CDR3aa: CASTLPGATDTQYF
CDR3nt: TGTGCCAGCACCCTTCCGGGTGCCACAGATACGCAGTATTTT

v_gene: TRBV10-1
j_gene: TRBJ2-7
abundance: NA
d_gene: TRBD1
CDR3aa: CASSRDSDEQYF
CDR3nt: TGCGCCAGCAGCCGGGACAGTGACGAGCAGTACTTC

v_gene: TRBV5-1
j_gene: TRBJ1-1
abundance: NA
d_gene: NA
CDR3aa: CASSKGVQMNTEAFF
CDR3nt: TGCGCCAGCAGCAAGGGGGTACAAATGAACACTGAAGCTTTCTTT

v_gene: TRBV4-1
j_gene: TRBJ2-3
abundance: NA
d_gene: NA
CDR3aa: CASSQDWRDLVDTQYF
CDR3nt: TGCGCCAGCAGCCAAGATTGGCGGGACCTAGTCGATACGCAGTATTTT

v_gene: TRBV7-2
j_gene: TRBJ2-7
abundance: NA
d_gene: NA
CDR3aa: CASSLDGDEQYF
CDR3nt: TGTGCCAGCAGCTTAGACGGAGACGAGCAGTACTTC

v_gene: TRBV11-2
j_gene: TRBJ2-1
abundance: NA
d_gene: TRBD2
CDR3aa: CASSSLAGSETLQFF
CDR3nt: TGTGCCAGCAGCTCCCTAGCGGGATCGGAGACCCTACAGTTCTTC

v_gene: TRBV9
j_gene: TRBJ2-6
abundance: NA
d_gene: TRBD2
CDR3aa: CASSVVGLAGQFERSGANVLTF
CDR3nt: TGTGCCAGCAGCGTAGTCGGGCTAGCGGGGCAGTTTGAACGGTCTGGGGCCAACGTCCTGACTTTC

v_gene: TRBV2
j_gene: TRBJ2-2
abundance: NA
d_gene: NA
CDR3aa: CASVLEGAGELFF
CDR3nt: TGTGCCAGCGTCCTCGAGGGGGCCGGGGAGCTGTTTTTT

v_gene: TRBV28
j_gene: TRBJ2-3
abundance: NA
d_gene: TRBD2
CDR3aa: CASSPRGALTDTQYF
CDR3nt: TGTGCCAGCAGTCCGCGGGGGGCTCTCACAGATACGCAGTATTTT

v_gene: TRBV4-1
j_gene: TRBJ2-5
abundance: NA
d_gene: TRBD1
CDR3aa: CASSAPGRGQETQYF
CDR3nt: TGCGCCAGCAGCGCCCCGGGCAGGGGGCAAGAGACCCAGTACTTC

v_gene: TRBV13
j_gene: TRBJ2-7
abundance: NA
d_gene: TRBD2
CDR3aa: CASSQKAGGSYEQYF
CDR3nt: TGTGCCAGCAGCCAAAAGGCGGGAGGGTCCTACGAGCAGTACTTC

v_gene: TRBV21-1
j_gene: TRBJ2-7
abundance: NA
d_gene: NA
CDR3aa: CASSTLRDRGLYEQYF
CDR3nt: TGTGCCAGCAGCACTTTGAGGGACAGGGGTTTGTACGAGCAGTACTTC

v_gene: TRBV28
j_gene: TRBJ1-1
abundance: NA
d_gene: NA
CDR3aa: CASSFGGSEAFF
CDR3nt: TGTGCCAGCAGTTTCGGAGGTTCCGAAGCTTTCTTT

v_gene: TRBV2
j_gene: TRBJ1-1
abundance: NA
d_gene: NA
CDR3aa: CASSLQTDAFF
CDR3nt: TGTGCCAGCAGCTTACAAACAGACGCTTTCTTT

v_gene: TRBV28
j_gene: TRBJ2-7
abundance: NA
d_gene: NA
CDR3aa: CASSLGIAQDNWF
CDR3nt: TGTGCCAGCAGTTTAGGAATCGCGCAGGATAACTGGTTC

v_gene: TRBV19
j_gene: TRBJ2-7
abundance: NA
d_gene: NA
CDR3aa: CASSGQGINEQYF
CDR3nt: TGTGCCAGTAGTGGTCAGGGGATCAACGAGCAGTACTTC